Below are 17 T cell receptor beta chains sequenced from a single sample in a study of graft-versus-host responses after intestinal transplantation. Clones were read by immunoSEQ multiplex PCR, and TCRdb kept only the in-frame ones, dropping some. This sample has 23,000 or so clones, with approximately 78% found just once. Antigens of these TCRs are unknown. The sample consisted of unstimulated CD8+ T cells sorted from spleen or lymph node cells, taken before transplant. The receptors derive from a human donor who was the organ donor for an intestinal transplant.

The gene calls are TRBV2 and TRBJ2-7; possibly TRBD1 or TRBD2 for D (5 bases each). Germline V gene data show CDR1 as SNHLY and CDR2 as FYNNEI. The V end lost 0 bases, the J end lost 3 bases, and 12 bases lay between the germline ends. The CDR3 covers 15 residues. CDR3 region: CASSEAGGHIYEQYF. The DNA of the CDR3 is TGTGCCAGCAGTGAAGCTGGAGGACATATCTACGAGCAGTACTTC.

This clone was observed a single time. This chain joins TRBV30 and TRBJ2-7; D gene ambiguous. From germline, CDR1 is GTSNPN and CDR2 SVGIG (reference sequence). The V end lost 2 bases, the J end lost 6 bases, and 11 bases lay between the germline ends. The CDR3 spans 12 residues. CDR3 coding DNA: TGTGCCTGGAGTCCCCTAGGGCCCGAGCAGTACTTC. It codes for CAWSPLGPEQYF.

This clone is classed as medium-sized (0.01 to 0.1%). CDR3 residues: CASSQESGGAGGELFF. The CDR3 DNA reads as TGCGCCAGCAGCCAAGAATCCGGGGGGGCCGGCGGGGAGCTGTTTTTT. V gene TRBV4-1 combines with J gene TRBJ2-2; 8 bases are shared with TRBD2. Trimming removed 0 bases from V and 7 bases from J; junction bases left unmatched: 7. The CDR3 is made up of 16 amino acids. Germline V CDR1 and CDR2: MGHRA, YSYEKL.

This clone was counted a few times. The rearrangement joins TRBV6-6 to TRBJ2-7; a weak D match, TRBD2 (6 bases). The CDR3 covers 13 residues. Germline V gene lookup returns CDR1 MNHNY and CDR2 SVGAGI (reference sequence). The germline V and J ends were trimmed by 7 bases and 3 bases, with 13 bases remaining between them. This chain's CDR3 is CASTAGRLYEQYF. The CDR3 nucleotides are TGTGCCAGCACCGCGGGACGACTCTACGAGCAGTACTTC.

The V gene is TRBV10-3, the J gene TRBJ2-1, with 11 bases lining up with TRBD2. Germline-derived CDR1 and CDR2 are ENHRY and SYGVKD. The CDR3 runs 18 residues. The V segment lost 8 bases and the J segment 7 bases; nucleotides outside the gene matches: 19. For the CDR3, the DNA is TGTGCCATCTCTTTACGGCGGACTAGCGGGCGTAGGTATAATGAGCAGTTCTTC. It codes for CAISLRRTSGRRYNEQFF.

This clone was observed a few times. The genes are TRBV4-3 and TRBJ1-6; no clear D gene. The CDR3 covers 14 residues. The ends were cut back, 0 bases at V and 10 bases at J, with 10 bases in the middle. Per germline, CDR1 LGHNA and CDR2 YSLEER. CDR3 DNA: TGCGCCAGCAGCCAAGATGGGTACCGGTCACCCCTCCACTTT. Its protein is CASSQDGYRSPLHF.

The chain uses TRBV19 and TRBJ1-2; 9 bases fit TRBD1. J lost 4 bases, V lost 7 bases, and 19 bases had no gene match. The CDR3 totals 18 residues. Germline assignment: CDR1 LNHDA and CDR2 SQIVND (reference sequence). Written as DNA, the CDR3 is TGTGCCAGTACCCCACGGGCGACAGGGGGGCCCCATCCCTATGGCTACACCTTC. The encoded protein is CASTPRATGGPHPYGYTF. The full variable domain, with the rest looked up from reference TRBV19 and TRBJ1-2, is DGGITQSPKYLFRKEGQNVTLSCEQNLNHDAMYWYRQDPGQGLRLIYYSQIVNDFQKGDIAEGYSVSREKKESFPLTVTSAQKNPTAFYLCASTPRATGGPHPYGYTFGSGTRLTVV.

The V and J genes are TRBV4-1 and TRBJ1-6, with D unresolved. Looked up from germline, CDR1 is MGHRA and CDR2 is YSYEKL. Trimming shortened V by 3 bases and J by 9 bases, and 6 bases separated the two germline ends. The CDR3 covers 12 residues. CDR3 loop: CASSQGISPLHF. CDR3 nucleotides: TGCGCCAGCAGCCAGGGTATTTCACCCCTCCACTTT.

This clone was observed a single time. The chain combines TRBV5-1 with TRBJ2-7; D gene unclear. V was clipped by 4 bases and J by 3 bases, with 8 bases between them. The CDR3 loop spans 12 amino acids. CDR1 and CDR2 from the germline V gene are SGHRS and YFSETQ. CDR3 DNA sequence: TGCGCCAGCAGCCCTACCGGCTACGAGCAGTACTTC. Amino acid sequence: CASSPTGYEQYF. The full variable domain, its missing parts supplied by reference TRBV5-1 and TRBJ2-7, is KAGVTQTPRYLIKTRGQQVTLSCSPISGHRSVSWYQQTPGQGLQFLFEYFSETQRNKGNFPGRFSGRQFSNSRSEMNVSTLELGDSALYLCASSPTGYEQYFGPGTRLTVT.

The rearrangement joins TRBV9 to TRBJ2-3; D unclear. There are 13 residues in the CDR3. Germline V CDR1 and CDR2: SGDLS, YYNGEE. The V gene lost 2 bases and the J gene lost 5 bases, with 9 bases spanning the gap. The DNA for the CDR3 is TGTGCCAGCAGCGTTCTCGACGGAGATACGCAGTATTTT. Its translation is CASSVLDGDTQYF. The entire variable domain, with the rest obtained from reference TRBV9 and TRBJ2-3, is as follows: DSGVTQTPKHLITATGQRVTLRCSPRSGDLSVYWYQQSLDQGLQFLIQYYNGEERAKGNILERFSAQQFPDLHSELNLSSLELGDSALYFCASSVLDGDTQYFGPGTRLTVL.

CDR3 residues: CASSLSRGGPSYEQYF. As DNA, the CDR3 is TGTGCCAGCAGCCTCAGCCGGGGGGGACCCTCCTACGAGCAGTACTTC. The V and J genes are TRBV11-2 and TRBJ2-7; 8 bases are shared with TRBD2. Germline values: CDR1 SGHAT, CDR2 FQNNGV. Losses at the gene ends were 5 bases for V and 0 bases for J; bases not matched to a gene: 9. CDR3 length: 16 amino acids.

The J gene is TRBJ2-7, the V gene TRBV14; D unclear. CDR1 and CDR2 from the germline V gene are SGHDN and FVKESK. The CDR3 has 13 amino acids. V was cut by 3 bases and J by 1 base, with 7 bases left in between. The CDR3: CASSHIGSYEQYF. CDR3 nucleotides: TGTGCCAGCAGCCACATCGGTTCCTACGAGCAGTACTTC. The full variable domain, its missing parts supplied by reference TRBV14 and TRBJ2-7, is EAGVTQFPSHSVIEKGQTVTLRCDPISGHDNLYWYRRVMGKEIKFLLHFVKESKQDESGMPNNRFLAERTGGTYSTLKVQPAELEDSGVYFCASSHIGSYEQYFGPGTRLTVT.

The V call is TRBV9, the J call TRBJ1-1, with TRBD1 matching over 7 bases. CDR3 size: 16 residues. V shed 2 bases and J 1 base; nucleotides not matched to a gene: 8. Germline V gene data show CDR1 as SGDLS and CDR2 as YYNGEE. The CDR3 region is CASSVDRRTGNTEAFF. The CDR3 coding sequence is TGTGCCAGCAGCGTGGACCGGCGGACAGGGAACACTGAAGCTTTCTTT.

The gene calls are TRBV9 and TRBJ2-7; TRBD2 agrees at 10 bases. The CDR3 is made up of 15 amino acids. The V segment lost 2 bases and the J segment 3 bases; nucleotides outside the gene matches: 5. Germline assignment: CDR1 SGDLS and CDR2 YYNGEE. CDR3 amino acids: CASSVASGGHYEQYF. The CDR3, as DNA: TGTGCCAGCAGCGTGGCTAGCGGGGGCCACTACGAGCAGTACTTC.

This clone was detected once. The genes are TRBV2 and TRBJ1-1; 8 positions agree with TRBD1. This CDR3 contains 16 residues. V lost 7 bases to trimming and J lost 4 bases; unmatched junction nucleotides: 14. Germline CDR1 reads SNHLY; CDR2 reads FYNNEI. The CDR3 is CASTSSGYRGGTEAFF. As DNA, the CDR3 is TGTGCCAGCACCTCCTCGGGGTACAGGGGGGGCACTGAAGCTTTCTTT.

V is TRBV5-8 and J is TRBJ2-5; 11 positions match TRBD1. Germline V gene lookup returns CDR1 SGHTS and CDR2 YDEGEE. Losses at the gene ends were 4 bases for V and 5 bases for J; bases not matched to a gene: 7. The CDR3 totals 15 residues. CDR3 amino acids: CASSDPGQGDETQYF. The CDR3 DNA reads TGTGCCAGCAGCGATCCGGGACAGGGGGATGAGACCCAGTACTTC.

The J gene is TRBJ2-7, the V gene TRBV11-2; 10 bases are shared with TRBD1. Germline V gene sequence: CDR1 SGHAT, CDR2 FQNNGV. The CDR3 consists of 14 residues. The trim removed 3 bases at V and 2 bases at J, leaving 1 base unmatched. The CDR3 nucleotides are TGTGCCAGCAGCTTTGGGACAGGGGCCTACGAGCAGTACTTC. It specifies CASSFGTGAYEQYF.